The present T cell receptor (beta chain) was sequenced within a study of T cell changes during pregnancy in multiple sclerosis. CDR1 is SGHTA and CDR2 is FQGTGA in the germline V gene. V was pared by 2 bases and J by 0 bases, with 6 bases between. CDR3 length equals 14 residues. The method was immunoSEQ multiplex PCR; TCRdb's version includes in-frame clones alone and lacks a portion of them. The sample shows approximately 34,000 clones, 90% to 95% of them seen only once. This receptor was obtained from a female donor with multiple sclerosis, enrolled in a pregnancy study. Specimen: CD4+ T cells from peripheral blood mononuclear cells, collected in the second trimester of pregnancy. The V gene is TRBV7-3, the J gene TRBJ2-3, with D unclear. CDR3 in DNA: TGTGCCAGCAGCTTATCTGGCAGCACAGATACGCAGTATTTT. It codes for CASSLSGSTDTQYF.